Listed here are 5 T cell receptor beta chains from one sample, sequenced in a study of T cell repertoires in cytomegalovirus infection. For these receptors, no antigen is known. Each CDR3 protein gets one entry after TCRdb re-called the reads with MiXCR. This table has about 500,000 distinct CDR3 sequences, 30% to 35% appearing once. The material sequenced was cultured PBMCs, taken from culture after CMV antigen stimulation. These receptors originate from a human donor in good health (CMV status not recorded). Some clones in this sample may be carry-over from other donors' samples.

This rearrangement joins TRBV6-8 to TRBJ2-3; TRBD1 matches 7 bases. J lost 8 bases, V lost 7 bases, and 6 bases had no gene match. The V gene's germline CDR1 is MNHGY and CDR2 SAAAGT. The CDR3 spans 12 residues. The CDR3 region is CASTKGAGTQYF. In DNA, the CDR3 is TGTGCCAGCACCAAGGGGGCGGGTACGCAGTATTTT.

The chain is built from TRBV4-2 and TRBJ1-1; tentatively, D is TRBD1 (6 bases). V dropped 4 bases and J dropped 6 bases, with 18 bases sitting between them. The CDR3 contains 15 residues. Germline CDR1 reads LGHNA; CDR2 reads YNFKEQ. DNA of the CDR3: TGTGCCAGCAGCCCCTACGCGGGGGCGGGGGCTGAAGCTTTCTTT. Its translation is CASSPYAGAGAEAFF.

This chain uses TRBV6-6 with TRBJ2-1, with TRBD2 matching 11 bases. Per germline, CDR1 MNHNY and CDR2 SVGAGI (reference sequence). Trimming at V came to 5 bases and at J to 7 bases, leaving 7 bases not matched to a gene. There are 15 residues in the CDR3. The CDR3 is CASSTGTSGWNEQFF. CDR3 nucleotide sequence: TGTGCCAGCAGTACCGGGACTAGCGGCTGGAATGAGCAGTTCTTC.

In this sample, this clonotype turned up many times. V and J are TRBV7-2 and TRBJ1-2, with D possibly matching TRBD1 (5 bases). The CDR3 contains 13 residues. Germline V CDR1 and CDR2: SGHTA, FQGNSA. Trimming removed 4 bases at V and 8 bases at J, with 14 bases between. The CDR3 nucleotides are TGTGCCAGCAGCTCCGCGGGGGTCCGGGGCTACACCTTC. It translates to CASSSAGVRGYTF.

The chain links TRBV7-2 to TRBJ2-3; 10 bases align to TRBD2. CDR3 size: 16 residues. Per germline, CDR1 SGHTA and CDR2 FQGNSA. J gave up 5 bases and V 4 bases, and 9 bases lay outside the gene matches. The CDR3 loop reads CASSSLLAGVLDTQYF. The CDR3 DNA reads as TGTGCCAGCAGCTCTCTGCTAGCGGGAGTGCTAGATACGCAGTATTTT.